One and the same sample provided the 23 T cell receptor beta chains below, sequenced in a study of blood T cell repertoires in COVID-19. Sequencing was performed with immunoSEQ multiplex PCR; in TCRdb, only in-frame clones are kept and a portion is missing. The data contain 25,000 to 35,000 clones, around 90% of them singletons. Sequencing input: peripheral blood. These receptor sequences come from a woman aged 40 to 50 with active or convalescent COVID-19.

V and J are TRBV10-3 and TRBJ2-2; D gene uncertain. Germline V lookup: CDR1 ENHRY, CDR2 SYGVKD. V was cut by 11 bases and J by 5 bases, with 6 bases left in between. The CDR3 contains 10 residues. The CDR3 region is CAARTGELFF. The CDR3 bases are TGTGCCGCACGGACCGGGGAGCTGTTTTTT.

The chain links TRBV7-2 to TRBJ1-2, with TRBD1 matching over 8 bases. V lost 5 bases and J lost 2; bases outside the gene matches: 4. The CDR3 is 14 residues long. CDR1 and CDR2 (germline): SGHTA, FQGNSA. CDR3 sequence (DNA): TGTGCCAGCAGCACTCAGGGGGCGAACTATGGCTACACCTTC. Translated, it gives CASSTQGANYGYTF.

This sequence joins TRBV6-1 and TRBJ1-2; TRBD1 is a possible D gene (6 bases). V lost 2 bases and J lost 8, with 9 bases in between. CDR3 length: 12 residues. Germline-derived CDR1 and CDR2 are MNHNS and SASEGT. This CDR3 reads CASSENRVGYTF. The CDR3 DNA sequence: TGTGCCAGCAGTGAAAACAGGGTCGGCTACACCTTC.

This clone was seen a single time. This sequence joins TRBV9 and TRBJ1-3; D is perhaps TRBD1 (5 bases). Between the trimmed V and J ends, which lost 3 bases and 2 bases, there was a span of 12 bases. Germline lookup yields CDR1 SGDLS and CDR2 YYNGEE. The length of the CDR3 is 15 residues. In nucleotides, the CDR3 is TGTGCCAGCAGCGGGCAGGGCTTAACTGGAAACACCATATATTTT. The encoded protein is CASSGQGLTGNTIYF.

This chain uses TRBV9 with TRBJ2-7; no clear D gene. Trimming took 2 bases from V and 6 from J, leaving 12 bases between them. The CDR3 is made up of 13 amino acids. Germline loops: CDR1 SGDLS, CDR2 YYNGEE. CDR3 bases: TGTGCCAGCAGCGTCGGAACTCTAGGCGAGCAGTACTTC. Translation gives CASSVGTLGEQYF.

The chain is built from TRBV7-3 and TRBJ2-3; 8 bases match TRBD2. V was pared by 1 base and J by 4 bases, with 7 bases of the junction left unmatched. Germline values: CDR1 SGHTA, CDR2 FQGTGA. The CDR3 runs to 16 residues. The CDR3 region is CASSLSSGAFPDTQYF. CDR3 nucleotide sequence: TGTGCCAGCAGCTTAAGTAGCGGGGCCTTCCCAGATACGCAGTATTTT.

The J gene is TRBJ2-3, the V gene TRBV3-1 (or the pseudogene TRBV3-2), with D unresolved. This CDR3 is 16 amino acids long. Trimming took 0 bases from V and 5 from J, leaving 15 bases between them. Per germline, CDR1 LGHDT and CDR2 YNNKEL (reference sequence). The CDR3 protein is CASSQDVFPGGDTQYF. The CDR3 nucleotides read TGTGCCAGCAGCCAAGATGTCTTCCCCGGTGGAGATACGCAGTATTTT.

The chain joins TRBV9 to TRBJ2-5; maybe TRBD2 (6 bases). This CDR3 is 15 amino acids long. V was pared by 0 bases and J by 7 bases, with 16 bases between. CDR1 is SGDLS and CDR2 is YYNGEE in the germline V gene. The CDR3 protein is CASSVGLGEGGTQYF. The CDR3, as DNA: TGTGCCAGCAGCGTAGGACTAGGAGAGGGCGGGACCCAGTACTTC.

The chain uses TRBV7-3 and TRBJ1-2, with D uncertain. CDR1 and CDR2 from the germline V gene are SGHTA and FQGTGA. V was clipped by 2 bases and J by 4 bases, with 11 bases between them. The CDR3 extends over 14 amino acids. The CDR3 DNA follows: TGTGCCAGCAGCTTATTCGGAGGTGGCTATGGCTACACCTTC. It codes for CASSLFGGGYGYTF.

This chain joins TRBV28 and TRBJ1-5, with a weak D call TRBD1 (5 bases). Germline V gene sequence: CDR1 MDHEN, CDR2 SYDVKM. V lost 2 bases and J lost 4, with 12 bases in between. This CDR3 contains 15 residues. CDR3 loop: CASSLMGQWNQPQHF. The CDR3 nucleotides are TGTGCCAGCAGTTTAATGGGGCAATGGAATCAGCCCCAGCATTTT.

This sequence joins TRBV4-1 and TRBJ2-3; possibly TRBD1 for D (5 bases). The CDR3 loop spans 16 amino acids. Trimming removed 6 bases at V and 3 bases at J, with 19 bases between. CDR1 MGHRA and CDR2 YSYEKL come from the germline V gene. The CDR3 loop reads CASSQRSGIGTDTQYF. The CDR3 DNA reads TGCGCCAGCAGTCAGCGTTCAGGGATTGGAACAGATACGCAGTATTTT.

The genes are TRBV7-9 and TRBJ2-1; 8 bases are a match to TRBD1. Germline V gene data show CDR1 as SEHNR and CDR2 as FQNEAQ (reference sequence). With 1 base clipped from V and 8 bases from J, the junction kept 10 bases outside the gene matches. This CDR3 contains 16 residues. In DNA, the CDR3 is TGTGCCAGCAGCTTAGTAGCGGCAGGGGGCTTGGATGAGCAGTTCTTC. Encoded protein: CASSLVAAGGLDEQFF.

The chain combines TRBV7-3 with TRBJ2-1; 12 bases align to TRBD1. The V gene end was trimmed by 5 bases and the J gene end by 9 bases; junction bases not matched to a gene: 11. Germline V gene data show CDR1 as SGHTA and CDR2 as FQGTGA. There are 16 residues in the CDR3. The CDR3 DNA reads TGTGCCAGCAGCCGAACCCGGGACAGGGGGCCTGGTGAGCAGTTCTTC. Amino acids: CASSRTRDRGPGEQFF.

The V and J genes are TRBV4-2 and TRBJ2-7; tentatively, D is TRBD2 (5 bases). The V gene lost 0 bases and the J gene lost 0 bases, with 15 bases spanning the gap. In germline, CDR1 is LGHNA, CDR2 YNFKEQ. The CDR3 spans 17 residues. DNA of the CDR3: TGTGCCAGCAGCCAAGATCCCGCGGGTCGCAGCTCCTACGAGCAGTACTTC. Residues: CASSQDPAGRSSYEQYF.

The V gene is TRBV7-3, the J gene TRBJ2-2; 8 bases map to TRBD1. This CDR3 region has 14 residues. Losses at the gene ends were 4 bases for V and 8 bases for J; bases not matched to a gene: 6. Germline V gives CDR1 SGHTA, CDR2 FQGTGA. The CDR3 loop reads CASSSSGTGGELFF. The CDR3 DNA sequence: TGTGCCAGCAGCTCCTCCGGGACAGGAGGGGAGCTGTTTTTT.

The gene calls are TRBV5-1 and TRBJ1-2; TRBD1 aligns across 9 bases. CDR1 and CDR2 from the germline V gene are SGHRS and YFSETQ. J was trimmed by 3 bases and V by 0 bases; bases with no gene match: 6. The CDR3 sequence is 16 residues long. The CDR3 spells CASSLGDRESDYGYTF. CDR3 sequence (DNA): TGCGCCAGCAGCTTGGGGGACAGGGAGAGTGACTATGGCTACACCTTC.

The J gene is TRBJ2-7, the V gene TRBV4-1; D is unresolved. The CDR3 spans 16 residues. Germline V CDR1 and CDR2: MGHRA, YSYEKL. V lost 0 bases, J lost 2 bases, and 14 bases lay in between. CDR3 in amino acids: CASSQEASVLAYEQYF. CDR3 DNA: TGCGCCAGCAGCCAAGAGGCCAGCGTGCTAGCCTACGAGCAGTACTTC.

DNA of the CDR3: TGTGCCAGCAGCCGGACAGGGGTCGACACCGGGGAGCTGTTTTTT. Its protein product is CASSRTGVDTGELFF. The V gene is TRBV7-6, the J gene TRBJ2-2; 9 positions match TRBD1. The CDR3 has 15 residues. CDR1 SGHVS and CDR2 FNYEAQ come from the germline V gene. The V and J ends lost 5 bases and 3 bases, in that order; junction bases with no gene match: 4.

The rearrangement links TRBV5-4 to TRBJ1-3; TRBD1 matches 7 bases. The ends lost 6 bases at V and 0 bases at J; junction bases unmatched: 12. This CDR3 spans 17 amino acids. Germline CDR1 is SGHNT and CDR2 is YYREEE (reference sequence). The CDR3 reads CASTYNRGPSSGNTIYF. CDR3 bases: TGTGCCAGCACCTATAACAGGGGACCCAGCTCTGGAAACACCATATATTTT. Full variable domain (outside the CDR3, taken from reference TRBV5-4 and TRBJ1-3): ETGVTQSPTHLIKTRGQQVTLRCSSQSGHNTVSWYQQALGQGPQFIFQYYREEENGRGNFPPRFSGLQFPNYSSELNVNALELDDSALYLCASTYNRGPSSGNTIYFGEGSWLTVV.

The CDR3 loop is CASSWGGEAGSTDTQYF. CDR3 nucleotides: TGTGCCAGCAGCTGGGGAGGTGAGGCAGGGAGCACAGATACGCAGTATTTT. The gene calls are TRBV5-4 and TRBJ2-3; D is possibly TRBD2 (6 bases). The length of the CDR3 is 17 residues. V dropped 3 bases and J dropped 0 bases, with 17 bases sitting between them. From germline, CDR1 is SGHNT and CDR2 YYREEE (reference sequence).

The chain combines TRBV11-2 with TRBJ1-3; no definite D call. The CDR3 covers 12 residues. The V end was cut by 4 bases, the J end by 7 bases, with 8 bases between. The germline CDR1 and CDR2 sequences are SGHAT and FQNNGV. In DNA form, the CDR3 reads TGTGCCAGCAGCTCCCCTGCGAACACCATATATTTT. Its protein product is CASSSPANTIYF.

V is TRBV7-9 and J is TRBJ2-1; D may be TRBD2 (7 bases). From germline, CDR1 is SEHNR and CDR2 FQNEAQ (reference sequence). V dropped 1 base and J dropped 7 bases, with 14 bases sitting between them. The CDR3 is 15 amino acids. The CDR3 reads CASSLEGGGPNEQFF. The CDR3 nucleotides read TGTGCCAGCAGCTTAGAGGGGGGAGGGCCGAATGAGCAGTTCTTC.

The chain couples TRBV24-1 to TRBJ1-5, with TRBD1 matching over 11 bases. Germline V gene data show CDR1 as KGHDR and CDR2 as SFDVKD. J gave up 6 bases and V 3 bases, and 6 bases lay outside the gene matches. The CDR3 is made up of 16 amino acids. CDR3 sequence reads: CATSDQDRGLGQPQHF. The CDR3 coding sequence is TGTGCCACCAGTGATCAGGACAGGGGGCTGGGTCAGCCCCAGCATTTT.